This T cell receptor beta chain was captured by sequencing in a study of blood T cells in healthy people across ages. This clonotype was observed a few times. For the second PCR, which ran for 7 to 11 cycles, a sample-barcoded 5' primer and a J-beta primer mix were used. A template-switch adaptor with 12 random nucleotides tagged each cDNA molecule. TCRdb redid the calling of the 5' RACE reads with MiXCR, one entry per CDR3 protein. This table has some 1.5 million distinct CDR3 sequences, roughly 30% appearing once. Roughly 9.2 milliliters was the volume of peripheral blood drawn from each donor. The sequence was obtained from a woman aged 25 to 39 in good health. The sample comprised blood.

This CDR3 reads CASRETGTGTEAFF. The CDR3 DNA reads as TGTGCCAGCAGGGAGACAGGGACTGGCACTGAAGCTTTCTTT. V gene TRBV7-9 combines with J gene TRBJ1-1; 7 bases match TRBD1. J lost 4 bases, V lost 6 bases, and 8 bases had no gene match. The germline V gene has CDR1 SEHNR and CDR2 FQNEAQ (reference sequence). This CDR3 region has 14 residues.